The clone carrying this TCR beta chain was counted only a few times. This entry comes from a study of blood T cell repertoires in COVID-19. For the study at large: The samples span acute and convalescent COVID-19 from the United States, Italy and Spain. From T cells, B-cell-depleted T cells, or PBMCs came the material, which was cDNA or gDNA.

Authors' analysis steps: Nucleated cell number was recorded as an estimate derived from reference gene primer amplification. Generated by immunoSEQ multiplex PCR, the TCRdb table keeps only in-frame clones and is missing some. The V and J calls and clone size come from that table; D and trimming were worked out from the DNA. The table records 61,000 or so clones, around nine tenths of them present only once. V gave up 7 bases and J gave up 2 bases; unmatched junction bases: 10. This CDR3 is 16 amino acids long. Germline assignment: CDR1 SNHLY and CDR2 FYNNEI. The receptor was derived from a woman aged 50 to 65 with active or convalescent COVID-19. The chain has TRBV2 and TRBJ2-2, with 7 nucleotides matching TRBD2. Material for sequencing was peripheral blood. CDR3 DNA: TGTGCCAGCAATCCGCAGCGGGGTGTTAACACCGGGGAGCTGTTTTTT. Translated: CASNPQRGVNTGELFF.